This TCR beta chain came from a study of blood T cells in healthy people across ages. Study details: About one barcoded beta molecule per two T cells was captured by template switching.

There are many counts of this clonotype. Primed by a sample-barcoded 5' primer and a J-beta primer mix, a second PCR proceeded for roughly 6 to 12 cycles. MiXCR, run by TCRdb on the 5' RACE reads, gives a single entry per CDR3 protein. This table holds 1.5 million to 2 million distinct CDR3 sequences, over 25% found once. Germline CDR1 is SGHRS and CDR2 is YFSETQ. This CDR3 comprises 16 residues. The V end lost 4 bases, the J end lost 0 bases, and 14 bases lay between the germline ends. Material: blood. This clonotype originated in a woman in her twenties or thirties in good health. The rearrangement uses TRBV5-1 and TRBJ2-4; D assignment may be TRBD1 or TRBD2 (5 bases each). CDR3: CASSPNHGGAKNIQYF. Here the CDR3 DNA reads TGCGCCAGCAGCCCGAACCATGGGGGAGCCAAAAACATTCAGTACTTC.